What follows are 27 T cell receptor beta chains derived from one specimen sequenced in a study of OX40 agonist ivuxolimab in advanced cancers. Here immunoSEQ multiplex PCR was the method, and the copy in TCRdb shows in-frame clones only, minus some. The table records over 75,000 clones, around 90% of them present only once. Specimen: CD4+ or CD8+ T cells sorted from blood, collected in a trial of the OX40 agonist ivuxolimab. These receptors were collected from an adult with an advanced solid tumor such as melanoma, head and neck, liver or kidney cancer.

The rearrangement uses TRBV7-8 and TRBJ1-1; 8 bases line up with TRBD1. The V gene end was trimmed by 1 base and the J gene end by 5 bases; junction bases not matched to a gene: 6. This CDR3 has 15 residues. Germline V lookup: CDR1 SGHVS, CDR2 FQNEAQ. CDR3 protein: CASSLGLTGGTEAFF. DNA for the CDR3: TGTGCCAGCAGCTTAGGTCTAACAGGGGGGACTGAAGCTTTCTTT.

This sequence joins TRBV5-3 and TRBJ2-1, with TRBD2 as a possible D gene (6 bases). TRBV5-3 is an ORF for which the function is uncertain. CDR3 length: 16 amino acids. Trimming left V 4 bases short and J 0 bases short, with 14 bases between. The CDR3 sequence: CARSPLARSSYNEQFF. The CDR3 DNA reads as TGTGCCAGAAGCCCTCTAGCGCGGAGCTCCTACAATGAGCAGTTCTTC.

This chain uses TRBV19 with TRBJ2-3, with 8 bases matching TRBD2. V trimming: 8 bases; J trimming: 4 bases; junction bases outside the gene matches: 11. Germline assignment: CDR1 LNHDA and CDR2 SQIVND (reference sequence). The CDR3 has 15 residues. The CDR3: CASAGGLSRADTQYF. The CDR3 DNA reads TGTGCCAGTGCGGGGGGACTGAGCAGGGCAGATACGCAGTATTTT. Complete variable domain (other parts from reference TRBV19 and TRBJ2-3): DGGITQSPKYLFRKEGQNVTLSCEQNLNHDAMYWYRQDPGQGLRLIYYSQIVNDFQKGDIAEGYSVSREKKESFPLTVTSAQKNPTAFYLCASAGGLSRADTQYFGPGTRLTVL.

Here the CDR3 reads CASSIISNEKLFF. The CDR3 bases are TGTGCCAGTAGTATAATTAGTAATGAAAAACTGTTTTTT. The rearrangement joins TRBV19 to TRBJ1-4; D unclear. This CDR3 comprises 13 residues. The germline V and J ends were trimmed by 2 bases and 4 bases, with 5 bases remaining between them. CDR1 is LNHDA, CDR2 SQIVND, per germline (reference sequence).

This chain connects TRBV7-9 to TRBJ2-3; D ambiguous. Germline V gene lookup returns CDR1 SEHNR and CDR2 FQNEAQ (reference sequence). The CDR3 loop spans 15 amino acids. The V and J ends lost 5 bases and 1 base respectively, with 13 bases between them. DNA for the CDR3: TGTGCCAGCAGCCATAGTGTGGCGGGCACAGATACGCAGTATTTT. It yields the protein CASSHSVAGTDTQYF.

About this clone itself: An end of the junction does not agree with germline; a read error may underlie this. V and J are TRBV5-4 and TRBJ1-1; D is ambiguous. This CDR3 contains 11 residues. Germline V gene sequence: CDR1 SGHNT, CDR2 YYREEE (reference sequence). DNA of the CDR3: TGCCCCTTAACTTTGAACACTGAAGCTTTCTTT. Its translation: CPLTLNTEAFF.

This rearrangement joins TRBV5-1 to TRBJ2-1, with 9 bases that match TRBD2. The germline V gene encodes CDR1 SGHRS and CDR2 YFSETQ. The CDR3 has 15 residues. Germline trimming cut 4 bases from V and 9 bases from J; bases unmatched to any gene: 11. This CDR3 reads CASSRLAGEEGEQFF. The CDR3 DNA is TGCGCCAGCAGCCGCTTAGCGGGAGAGGAGGGTGAGCAGTTCTTC. Supplemented by reference TRBV5-1 and TRBJ2-1, the full variable domain reads KAGVTQTPRYLIKTRGQQVTLSCSPISGHRSVSWYQQTPGQGLQFLFEYFSETQRNKGNFPGRFSGRQFSNSRSEMNVSTLELGDSALYLCASSRLAGEEGEQFFGPGTRLTVL.

The chain has TRBV11-3 and TRBJ1-4; TRBD1 might be the D (5 bases). This CDR3 spans 15 amino acids. CDR1 is SGHNT, CDR2 YENEEA, per germline. V was shortened by 6 bases and J by 0 bases, with 11 bases between the two germline ends. The CDR3 sequence is CASSPGTATNEKLFF. CDR3 nucleotides: TGTGCCAGCAGTCCGGGGACCGCAACTAATGAAAAACTGTTTTTT.

V gene TRBV21-1 combines with J gene TRBJ1-1. TRBV21-1 is labeled a pseudogene. The CDR3 consists of 15 residues. CDR3 nucleotide sequence: TGTGCCAGCAGCAAGACAAAAGGGATGAACACTGAAGCTTTCTTT. Protein: CASSKTKGMNTEAFF.

This sequence joins TRBV6-5 and TRBJ2-7; D is unresolved. Trimming took off 6 bases at V and 2 bases at J, with 17 bases between the two ends. The CDR3 runs to 15 residues. Germline V gene data show CDR1 as MNHEY and CDR2 as SVGAGI. The CDR3 region is CASSRAATRAYEQYF. CDR3 in DNA: TGTGCCAGCAGCCGCGCAGCGACTCGGGCCTACGAGCAGTACTTC.

The table lists this clone with a count of one. V and J are TRBV7-3 and TRBJ2-2; TRBD2 agrees at 9 bases. V lost 1 base to trimming and J lost 5 bases; unmatched junction nucleotides: 8. This CDR3 spans 17 amino acids. Germline CDR1 SGHTA, CDR2 FQGTGA. The CDR3: CASSLNGGRAGTGELFF. The DNA of the CDR3 is TGTGCCAGCAGCTTAAATGGCGGGAGGGCCGGTACCGGGGAGCTGTTTTTT.

The chain uses TRBV6-5 and TRBJ2-7; 8 bases agree with TRBD1. The germline V gene encodes CDR1 MNHEY and CDR2 SVGAGI. This CDR3 spans 16 amino acids. The trim removed 2 bases at V and 0 bases at J, leaving 6 bases unmatched. The CDR3 nucleotides are TGTGCCAGCAGTTACGACAGGGGAACGGCCTCCTACGAGCAGTACTTC. Its protein product is CASSYDRGTASYEQYF.

V usage is TRBV19 and J usage is TRBJ2-1; D may correspond to TRBD1 or TRBD2 (6 bases each). This CDR3 region has 14 residues. The germline CDR1 and CDR2 sequences are LNHDA and SQIVND (reference sequence). V lost 5 bases and J 6 bases, leaving 14 bases between the germline ends. Here the CDR3 reads CASSPGGGLNEQFF. For the CDR3, the DNA is TGTGCCAGTAGTCCCGGGGGCGGACTCAATGAGCAGTTCTTC.

The chain links TRBV29-1 to TRBJ2-1; D remains ambiguous. The CDR3 extends over 14 amino acids. Germline CDR1 reads SQVTM; CDR2 reads ANQGSEA. The V gene lost 4 bases and the J gene lost 0 bases, with 10 bases spanning the gap. The CDR3, as DNA: TGCAGCGTTGGGACCCGAAGCTCCTACAATGAGCAGTTCTTC. Amino acid sequence: CSVGTRSSYNEQFF.

CDR3 protein: CASERTGELFF. The CDR3 nucleotides read TGTGCCAGTGAAAGAACCGGGGAGCTGTTTTTT. The V call is TRBV19, the J call TRBJ2-2; no firm D call. V lost 8 bases and J lost 5, with 6 bases in between. The CDR3 runs to 11 residues. From germline, CDR1 is LNHDA and CDR2 SQIVND (reference sequence).

This chain's CDR3 is CASSFQALNTEAFF. CDR3 nucleotides: TGTGCCAGCAGTTTCCAGGCCTTGAACACTGAAGCTTTCTTT. The rearrangement links TRBV28 to TRBJ1-1; unclear D gene. Germline CDR1 MDHEN, CDR2 SYDVKM. This CDR3 is 14 amino acids long. V lost 3 bases, J lost 0 bases, and 8 bases lay in between. Full variable domain (outside the CDR3, taken from reference TRBV28 and TRBJ1-1): DVKVTQSSRYLVKRTGEKVFLECVQDMDHENMFWYRQDPGLGLRLIYFSYDVKMKEKGDIPEGYSVSREKKERFSLILESASTNQTSMYLCASSFQALNTEAFFGQGTRLTVV.

The V gene is TRBV10-3, the J gene TRBJ1-1; D not certain. Germline V CDR1 and CDR2: ENHRY, SYGVKD. This CDR3 is built from 19 residues. V was trimmed by 3 bases and J by 0 bases, leaving 23 bases between them. This chain's CDR3 is CAISELSSITEWMNTEAFF. The DNA of the CDR3 is TGTGCCATCAGTGAATTATCTTCTATCACGGAGTGGATGAACACTGAAGCTTTCTTT.

The V call is TRBV7-2, the J call TRBJ2-2, with D possibly matching TRBD1 (5 bases). V was clipped by 1 base and J by 4 bases, with 13 bases between them. The CDR3 runs to 16 residues. Per germline, CDR1 SGHTA and CDR2 FQGNSA. CDR3 protein: CASSLEGASGTGELFF. DNA for the CDR3: TGTGCCAGCAGCTTAGAAGGGGCGTCGGGCACCGGGGAGCTGTTTTTT.

The V gene is TRBV28, the J gene TRBJ2-7; TRBD2 matches 12 bases. With V trimmed by 7 bases and J by 1 base, 5 bases remained unmatched. This CDR3 is built from 15 residues. Germline V lookup: CDR1 MDHEN, CDR2 SYDVKM. The CDR3 sequence is CASTLAGGPSYEQYF. CDR3 coding DNA: TGTGCCAGCACTCTAGCGGGAGGGCCTTCCTACGAGCAGTACTTC.

This clone was detected only a few times. The chain uses TRBV5-6 and TRBJ2-3, with TRBD1 as a possible D gene (5 bases). Germline V gene data show CDR1 as SGHDT and CDR2 as YYEEEE. V lost 0 bases and J 1 base, leaving 12 bases between the germline ends. This CDR3 comprises 16 residues. CDR3 in DNA: TGTGCCAGCAGCTTGGGTCAGGGCTCCCGCACAGATACGCAGTATTTT. It codes for CASSLGQGSRTDTQYF.

This clone was picked up one time. The chain joins TRBV28 to TRBJ2-2; maybe TRBD2 (5 bases). In germline, CDR1 is MDHEN, CDR2 SYDVKM. V was trimmed by 2 bases and J by 2 bases, leaving 9 bases between them. The CDR3 covers 15 residues. DNA of the CDR3: TGTGCCAGCAGTTTAGCAGCGGCCAACACCGGGGAGCTGTTTTTT. The encoded protein is CASSLAAANTGELFF.

The genes are TRBV7-2 and TRBJ2-7; D uncertain. CDR1 is SGHTA and CDR2 is FQGNSA in the germline V gene. V gave up 0 bases and J gave up 3 bases, with 9 bases separating them. This CDR3 has 14 amino acids. The CDR3 loop is CASSLAGTLYEQYF. For the CDR3, the DNA is TGTGCCAGCAGCTTAGCAGGAACGCTCTACGAGCAGTACTTC.

The J gene is TRBJ2-3, the V gene TRBV18; D is perhaps TRBD1 or TRBD2 (5 bases each). V dropped 1 base and J dropped 3 bases, with 14 bases sitting between them. The CDR3 loop spans 16 amino acids. The germline CDR1 and CDR2 sequences are KGHSH and LQKENI. This chain's CDR3 is CASSPQGTGATDTQYF. The CDR3 nucleotides read TGTGCCAGCTCACCACAGGGGACCGGGGCGACAGATACGCAGTATTTT.

The V gene is TRBV7-6, the J gene TRBJ2-1; D unclear. V was shortened by 3 bases and J by 8 bases, with 11 bases between the two germline ends. The CDR3 covers 13 residues. In germline, CDR1 is SGHVS, CDR2 FNYEAQ. CDR3 sequence: CASSFFGQDEQFF. DNA for the CDR3: TGTGCCAGCAGCTTCTTCGGCCAGGATGAGCAGTTCTTC.

The chain combines TRBV7-2 with TRBJ1-5; no reliable D call. Germline lookup yields CDR1 SGHTA and CDR2 FQGNSA. Trimming took off 5 bases at V and 4 bases at J, with 24 bases between the two ends. There are 18 residues in the CDR3. The CDR3 region has the DNA TGTGCCAGCAGCGATCCGGTATTCGTCGGTCACGGAAATCAGCCCCAGCATTTT. This translates into CASSDPVFVGHGNQPQHF.

The chain has TRBV19 and TRBJ2-5; a possible D gene is TRBD2 (5 bases). The CDR3 is 17 residues long. The germline CDR1 and CDR2 sequences are LNHDA and SQIVND (reference sequence). V was trimmed by 4 bases and J by 5 bases, leaving 23 bases between them. The CDR3 reads CASSTLTRVRLKETQYF. The CDR3 bases are TGTGCCAGTAGTACCCTCACGCGGGTTCGATTAAAGGAGACCCAGTACTTC.

This clone has a handful of counts. The V call is TRBV10-3, the J call TRBJ1-2, with D tentatively TRBD1 (5 bases). V lost 0 bases, J lost 1 base, and 12 bases lay in between. This CDR3 is built from 16 residues. Germline CDR1 ENHRY, CDR2 SYGVKD. In DNA form, the CDR3 reads TGTGCCATCAGTGAGTCAGCTGGGACCCTTAACTATGGCTACACCTTC. Translation gives CAISESAGTLNYGYTF.